This T cell receptor beta chain was recorded in a study of T-cell reconstitution after alpha-beta-depleted transplantation in children. Preparing the TCRbeta library involved the use of unique molecular identifiers. In TCRdb, the PCR reads were re-called with MiXCR into one record per CDR3 protein. The data hold roughly 400,000 distinct CDR3 sequences, with approximately 20% observed a single time. The germline CDR1 and CDR2 sequences are MNHEY and SMNVEV (reference sequence). The CDR3 length is 14 residues. V lost 5 bases and J 6 bases, leaving 17 bases between the germline ends. V gene TRBV27 combines with J gene TRBJ2-7; no reliable D call. Sequenced here: PBMCs from the stem cell graft donor, sampled from the stem cell graft. The source of this sequence is a human donor who donated a stem cell graft to a child with acute myeloid leukemia. CDR3 bases: TGTGCCAGCAGTAACTATTCAAGGGTGTTCGAGCAGTACTTC. Its protein is CASSNYSRVFEQYF.